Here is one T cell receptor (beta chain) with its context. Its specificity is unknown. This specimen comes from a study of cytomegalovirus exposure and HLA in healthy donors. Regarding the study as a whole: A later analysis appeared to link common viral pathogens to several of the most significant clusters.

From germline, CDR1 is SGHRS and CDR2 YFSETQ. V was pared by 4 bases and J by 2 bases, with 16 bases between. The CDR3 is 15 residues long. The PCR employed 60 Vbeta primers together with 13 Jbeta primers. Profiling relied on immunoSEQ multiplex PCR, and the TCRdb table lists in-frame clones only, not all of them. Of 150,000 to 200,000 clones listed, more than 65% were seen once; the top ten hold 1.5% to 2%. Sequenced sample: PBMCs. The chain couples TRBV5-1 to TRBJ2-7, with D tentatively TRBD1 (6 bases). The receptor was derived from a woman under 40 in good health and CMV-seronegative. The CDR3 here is CASSQVSGHPYEQYF. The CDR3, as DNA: TGCGCCAGCAGCCAAGTTTCGGGACACCCCTACGAGCAGTACTTC.